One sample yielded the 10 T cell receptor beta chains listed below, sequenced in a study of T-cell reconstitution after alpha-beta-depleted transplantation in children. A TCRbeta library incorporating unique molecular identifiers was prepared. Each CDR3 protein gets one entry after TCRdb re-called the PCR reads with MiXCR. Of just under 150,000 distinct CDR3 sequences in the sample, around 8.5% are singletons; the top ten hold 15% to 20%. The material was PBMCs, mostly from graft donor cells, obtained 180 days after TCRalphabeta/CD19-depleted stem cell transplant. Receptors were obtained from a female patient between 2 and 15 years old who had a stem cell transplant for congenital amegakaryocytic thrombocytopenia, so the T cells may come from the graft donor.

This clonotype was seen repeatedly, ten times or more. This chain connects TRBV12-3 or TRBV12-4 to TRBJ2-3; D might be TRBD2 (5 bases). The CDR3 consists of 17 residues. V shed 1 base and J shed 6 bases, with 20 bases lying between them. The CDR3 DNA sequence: TGTGCCAGCAGTTTAGGGGTTAGTGCGGTTCCGGGGGATACGCAGTATTTT. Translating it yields CASSLGVSAVPGDTQYF.

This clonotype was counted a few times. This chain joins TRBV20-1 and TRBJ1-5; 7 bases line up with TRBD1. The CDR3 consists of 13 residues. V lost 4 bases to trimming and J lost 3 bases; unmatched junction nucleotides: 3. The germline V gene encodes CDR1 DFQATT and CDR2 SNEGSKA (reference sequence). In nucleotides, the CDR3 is TGCAGTGCTACCAGGGGGTTCAATCAGCCCCAGCATTTT. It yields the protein CSATRGFNQPQHF.

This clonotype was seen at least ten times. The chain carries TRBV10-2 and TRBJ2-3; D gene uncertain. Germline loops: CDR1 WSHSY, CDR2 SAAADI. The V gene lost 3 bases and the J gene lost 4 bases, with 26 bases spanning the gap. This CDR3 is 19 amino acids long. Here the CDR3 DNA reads TGCGCCAGCAGTGACGGGTTTTTCGACCGATCGGGCCCAGCAGATACGCAGTATTTT. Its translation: CASSDGFFDRSGPADTQYF.

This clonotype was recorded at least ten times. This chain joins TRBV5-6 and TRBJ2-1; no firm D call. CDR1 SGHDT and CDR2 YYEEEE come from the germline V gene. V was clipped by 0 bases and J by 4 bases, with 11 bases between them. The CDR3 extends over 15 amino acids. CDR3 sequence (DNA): TGTGCCAGCAGCTTGGGTTCGTGGGCGTACAATGAGCAGTTCTTC. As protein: CASSLGSWAYNEQFF.

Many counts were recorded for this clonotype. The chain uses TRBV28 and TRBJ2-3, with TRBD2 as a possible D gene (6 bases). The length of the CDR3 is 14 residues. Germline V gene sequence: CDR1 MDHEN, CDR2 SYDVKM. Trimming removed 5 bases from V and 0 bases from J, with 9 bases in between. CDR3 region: CASSTGDSTDTQYF. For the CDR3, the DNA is TGTGCCAGCAGTACGGGGGACAGCACAGATACGCAGTATTTT.

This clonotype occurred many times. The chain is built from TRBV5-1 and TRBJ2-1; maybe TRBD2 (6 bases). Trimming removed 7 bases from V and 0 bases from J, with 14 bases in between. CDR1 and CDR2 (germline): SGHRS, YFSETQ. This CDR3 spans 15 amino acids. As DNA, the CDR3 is TGCGCCAGCTTCGGGGCAGCGGGCTCCTACAATGAGCAGTTCTTC. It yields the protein CASFGAAGSYNEQFF.

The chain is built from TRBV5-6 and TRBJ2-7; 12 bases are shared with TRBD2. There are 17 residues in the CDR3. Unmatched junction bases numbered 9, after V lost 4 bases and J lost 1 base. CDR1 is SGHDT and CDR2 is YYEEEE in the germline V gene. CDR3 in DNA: TGTGCCAGCAGCGAAGGACTAGCGGGATTTATATCCTACGAGCAGTACTTC. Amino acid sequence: CASSEGLAGFISYEQYF.

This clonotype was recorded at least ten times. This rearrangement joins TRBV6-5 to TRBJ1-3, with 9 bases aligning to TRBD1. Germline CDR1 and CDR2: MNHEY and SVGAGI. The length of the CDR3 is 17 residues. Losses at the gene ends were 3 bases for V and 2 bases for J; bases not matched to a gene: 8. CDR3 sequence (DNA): TGTGCCAGCAGTTATAGGGACAGGGAAAGTGCTGGAAACACCATATATTTT. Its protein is CASSYRDRESAGNTIYF.

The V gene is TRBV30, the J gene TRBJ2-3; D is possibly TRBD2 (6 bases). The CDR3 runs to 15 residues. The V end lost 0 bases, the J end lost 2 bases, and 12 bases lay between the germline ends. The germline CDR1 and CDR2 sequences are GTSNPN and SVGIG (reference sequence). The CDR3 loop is CAWSVASGSTDTQYF. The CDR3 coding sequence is TGTGCCTGGAGTGTAGCGAGCGGGTCCACAGATACGCAGTATTTT. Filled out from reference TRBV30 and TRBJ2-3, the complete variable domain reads SQTIHQWPATLVQPVGSPLSLECTVEGTSNPNLYWYRQAAGRGLQLLFYSVGIGQISSEVPQNLSASRPQDRQFILSSKKLLLSDSGFYLCAWSVASGSTDTQYFGPGTRLTVL.

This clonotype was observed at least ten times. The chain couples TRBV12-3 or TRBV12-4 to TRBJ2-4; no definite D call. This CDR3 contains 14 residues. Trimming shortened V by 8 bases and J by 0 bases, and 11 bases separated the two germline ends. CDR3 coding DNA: TGTGCCAGCTCCCCGTCCCCAGCCAAAAACATTCAGTACTTC. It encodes CASSPSPAKNIQYF.